This record concerns one T cell receptor (beta chain) sequence. Its antigen specificity is not known. No much larger clone is present one base from it, and per-base qualities are unavailable. From the cysteine through the phenylalanine, the CDR3 covers 15 amino acids. Only the CDR3 region is kept as DNA, spanning 45 bases read in frame from base 1. The V end gives up 4 bases and the J end 4 bases, leaving 5 bases in the junction not matched to a gene. Sequences MNHNY (CDR1) and SVGAGI (CDR2) are obtained from the germline V gene (reference sequence). This sample was taken from a study of cytomegalovirus exposure and HLA in healthy donors (TCRdb year 2017). About the full investigation: According to an earlier analysis of 550 to 750 of the donors, about 179 million T cells yielded some 120 million unique TCR beta sequences and about 300 Gb of sequence data. A separate validation cohort of 90 to 150 different subjects was used in addition to the roughly 670-subject first cohort. An earlier analysis of 587 of the donors applied high-throughput TCR beta sequencing to assess whether each TCR beta V gene segment acted as functional or pseudogenic. To predict cytomegalovirus infection status, the study combined high-throughput TCR immunosequencing, statistical association of individual TCRs with disease status, and machine learning. In the later analysis, no new phenotypic data were used to find candidate immune exposures; instead, reliance was placed on TCR beta sequences and their occurrence across donors. Donor age, sex, ethnicity and CMV serostatus were compiled together with the repertoire data. A later genetic analysis took genome-wide SNP genotypes for about 55% of the 666 donors and used that subset as a discovery cohort. Typing coverage varied by locus: roughly 629-640 donors for A, B, C, DRB1 and DQB1; roughly 560 for DQA1; over 600 for DPA1; some 470 for DPB1. HLA typing covered class I and class II loci at four-digit resolution. Four to six DR-DQ haplotypes were handled as single units for association and clustering because linkage in the cohort was strong. All discovery cohort repertoires had been generated on a single sequencing platform. In a later analysis, previously published TCR beta repertoires from 550 to 750 donors were re-analyzed and high-resolution HLA genotyping was added so that TCR occurrence patterns could be studied. Of the approximately 370 genotyped donors, roughly 76% were placed in the genetic ancestry cluster associated with self-reported Caucasian donors. The study aimed to test whether signatures of past pathogen exposure could be identified by cataloging public T cell receptors. The study used immunosequencing to profile the T cell repertoires of some 600 subjects and linked those repertoires to cytomegalovirus serostatus. About 300 gigabases of sequencing data and some 85 million unique TCR sequences were included in an early release covering roughly 600 HLA-typed donors. On average, around 200,000 unique TCR beta nucleotide sequences were sequenced per donor among fewer than 500 genotyped donors of the cohort, with 15% to 20% of those sequences being non-productive. Summary of the overall study and its limitations: The study gave a list of some 150 TCR beta chains associated with cytomegalovirus. Because some donors lacked HLA typing at each locus, the association tests relied only on the typed subset. In this cohort, only TCR beta chains were sequenced, and detectable features were limited by the absence of alpha or paired-chain data. V-gene and J-gene trimming of TCR beta chains was associated with a missense DCLRE1C variant in a later genetic analysis, and the association was replicated in an independent cohort. The sequencing pipeline was judged likely to have produced a cluster of highly shared sequence variants as a technical artifact. In an earlier analysis of approximately 590 of the donors, most TCR beta V segments were observed in productive rearrangements about 90% or about 30% of the time, broadly matching IMGT annotations. Compared with equally common non-associated chains, HLA-associated TCR beta chains in a later analysis were more clonally expanded and had lower generation probabilities. A later analysis reported that several top co-occurrence clusters appeared linked to parvovirus B19, influenza, CMV and Epstein-Barr virus. According to the authors, the approach could potentially be generalized to other disease states and immunological phenotypes. A further reported finding was that TCR beta sequences accurately predicted the HLA-A and HLA-B alleles for most subjects in the first cohort. The earlier analysis of around 600 of the donors excluded around 17 rarely observed V segments, including chromosome 9 orphons, because counts were too low. The only immune exposure information available for the cohort was CMV serostatus. In vitro tests confirmed that three of the cytomegalovirus-associated TCR beta chains recognize cytomegalovirus antigens. Because the 87-base-pair reads could not distinguish some IMGT-functional V segments, including TRBV6-2 and TRBV6-3, those segments were excluded. Cytomegalovirus status was reported to be diagnosed by the classifier with high specificity and sensitivity in both the original and validation cohorts. Strong co-occurrence of HLA alleles, especially DR and DQ, made assigning TCR associations to individual alleles difficult. According to a later genetic analysis, donors in an Asian-associated ancestry cluster had fewer N-insertions in productive TCRs than the roughly 670-donor mean. Sequencing depth was assumed to be roughly uniform across donors in the presence/absence analyses, though that assumption may not hold. In a later analysis, most CMV-associated TCR beta chains were found to appear HLA-restricted, with HLA associations seemingly driven largely by CMV exposure. Linkage disequilibrium might explain the correlated functional status among segregating V segments, but an unknown experimental factor could not be excluded. In a later analysis, the rate of TCR association differed among HLA loci, with DRB1 alleles having the most associated TCRs and HLA-C alleles having the fewest. While some public TCRs were present in many individuals, most TCR sequences turned up only very rarely across donors. A later analysis associated about 17,000 TCR beta sequences with specific HLA alleles at a false discovery rate of 0.05.

The library was built by means of the immunoSEQ multiplex PCR assay. For the multiplex PCR, a mixture combining 60 forward primers for TCR Vbeta segments and 13 reverse primers for TCR Jbeta segments was used. The CDR3 region of rearranged TCR beta genes was amplified from genomic DNA with a multiplex PCR assay. On the Illumina HiSeq System, the amplified TCR beta libraries were sequenced as 87-base-pair reads. For the original study's pipeline: In a later analysis, 80 million or so unique TCR beta chains were counted across the 500 to 850 repertoires, and about 9.9 million of these chains were shared by at least two donors. To remove PCR and sequencing errors, raw reads were error-corrected and collapsed into unique sequences using a nearest-neighbor algorithm that merged closely related sequences. V, D and J gene segments were assigned by aligning CDR3 sequences to IMGT reference sequences. For a sequence to be retained, a match of at least six nucleotides was required to both a V gene segment and a J gene segment. A rearrangement was called productive if the CDR3 had no stop codons and remained in frame with V and J, and every other rearrangement was called non-productive. Following IMGT convention, CDR3 was defined as the stretch from the second conserved V-encoded cysteine to the conserved J-encoded phenylalanine. The earlier analysis of about 570 of the donors excluded any sequence lacking an unambiguous match to a single V gene segment. In an earlier analysis of 587 of the donors, V segments were called functional above 56.7% productive rearrangements and were called segregating when the between-donor standard deviation exceeded 5%. A statistical classification framework was built to diagnose cytomegalovirus status from the catalog of TCR beta chain sequences. In a later analysis, TCR nucleotide sequences were compared against IMGT/GENE-DB human TR gene sequences so that V and J genes could be assigned. In a later analysis, CDR3 sequences and most-parsimonious VDJ recombination scenarios were assigned using the TCRdist pipeline. A later analysis defined each TCR beta chain by its CDR3 amino acid sequence plus V-gene family, and excluded reads lacking a unique V-gene family. A later analysis removed 450 to 600 highly shared, low-generation-probability nucleotide sequences to deal with suspected cross-contamination and a sequencing artifact. In a later analysis, a clonal expansion index for each public chain was calculated from normalized within-repertoire ranks of inferred template counts. In a later analysis, generation probabilities were computed with a VDJ recombination model fitted to out-of-frame rearrangements, and the resulting probabilities were checked against IGoR. A later analysis scored TCR-TCR, TCR-HLA and TCR-CMV co-occurrence with hypergeometric tests, applying a repertoire-size bias correction to TCR pairs. In a later analysis, false discovery rates were estimated by permuting HLA or CMV assignments 20 times. In a later analysis, co-occurring TCRs were grouped using DBSCAN, with TCRdist sequence similarity added in when clustering inside HLA-allele-positive subsets. Repertoires with fewer than 30,000 or more than 120,000 public chains were left out of co-occurrence clustering, as were four to six repertoires with anomalous nucleotide sharing. As stored in TCRdb, this immuneACCESS dataset retains in-frame rearrangements with V and J assigned. A fraction of the clones does not appear; measured against another copy, unresolved V genes explain less than half of the discrepancy, and the remainder lacks a known reason. That table gives V, J and clone size, and the DNA gave D and trimming. Across this sample there are approximately 110,000 clones, with 77% seen only once. Clones ranked in the top ten supply about 3.9% of the sample.

The cohort was made up of approximately 670 healthy bone marrow donors. Cohort members were all nominally healthy when sampled, although unrecorded immune exposures were likely present. Of the approximately 670 cohort members, more than 250 had a positive CMV serostatus and about 350 had a negative one, while no CMV serostatus was recorded for the donor. A peripheral blood sample was provided by each donor, and peripheral blood mononuclear cells were used for TCR beta sequencing. The Qiagen DNeasy Blood Extraction Kit was used to extract genomic DNA from the blood cell samples. The TCR originated in a human donor in good health. The chain is assembled from TRBV6-6 and TRBJ1-5; TRBD1 agrees with 9 junctional bases. Sequencing used PBMCs. CDR3 protein: CASSSTGGFNQPQHF. The DNA reads TGTGCCAGCAGTTCTACAGGGGGCTTTAATCAGCCCCAGCATTTT.